One sample yielded the 14 T cell receptor beta chains listed below, sequenced in a study of cytomegalovirus exposure and HLA in healthy donors. Amplification used 60 Vbeta primers and 13 Jbeta primers. Produced via immunoSEQ multiplex PCR; TCRdb's table is partial and in-frame only. The repertoire holds 110,000 to 150,000 clones, with approximately 71% as singletons. Sequences were obtained from PBMCs. These receptors were taken from a man between 35 and 55 years old in good health and CMV-seronegative.

In this sample, this clone turned up a few times. The V gene is TRBV5-1, the J gene TRBJ1-4; 8 bases are shared with TRBD1. Germline loops: CDR1 SGHRS, CDR2 YFSETQ. The CDR3 covers 14 residues. Trimming at V came to 4 bases and at J to 8 bases, leaving 7 bases not matched to a gene. The CDR3: CASSPAGGREKLFF. The CDR3 coding sequence is TGCGCCAGCAGCCCGGCAGGGGGCCGAGAAAAACTGTTTTTT.

V gene TRBV28 combines with J gene TRBJ2-3; D is possibly TRBD2 (6 bases). Looked up from germline, CDR1 is MDHEN and CDR2 is SYDVKM. The CDR3 extends over 14 amino acids. V shed 2 bases and J shed 3 bases, with 9 bases lying between them. CDR3: CASSLAGRTDTQYF. For the CDR3, the DNA is TGTGCCAGCAGTTTAGCGGGGCGTACAGATACGCAGTATTTT.

This clone was seen a single time. The rearrangement uses TRBV27 and TRBJ1-1; 9 nucleotides agree with TRBD1. Germline-derived CDR1 and CDR2 are MNHEY and SMNVEV (reference sequence). Losses at the gene ends were 8 bases for V and 3 bases for J; bases not matched to a gene: 7. The CDR3 extends over 14 amino acids. CDR3 residues: CASGVRDRDTEAFF. The CDR3 coding sequence is TGTGCCAGCGGAGTCCGGGACAGGGACACTGAAGCTTTCTTT.

This chain joins TRBV5-1 and TRBJ2-5, with TRBD2 matching over 10 bases. This CDR3 has 16 residues. Germline V gene data show CDR1 as SGHRS and CDR2 as YFSETQ. V lost 4 bases to trimming and J lost 7 bases; unmatched junction nucleotides: 13. In DNA form, the CDR3 reads TGCGCCAGCAGCCTCGGGACTAGCGAACTCGGGGGGACCCAGTACTTC. It encodes CASSLGTSELGGTQYF.

This clone was detected only once. This chain connects TRBV27 to TRBJ2-5; 7 positions agree with TRBD1. The V gene end was trimmed by 6 bases and the J gene end by 7 bases; junction bases not matched to a gene: 8. This CDR3 contains 13 residues. Germline CDR1 is MNHEY and CDR2 is SMNVEV (reference sequence). The CDR3 is CASSWDRSGTQYF. The CDR3 DNA reads TGTGCCAGCAGCTGGGACAGATCGGGGACCCAGTACTTC.

J is TRBJ1-1 and V is TRBV5-1; 9 bases map to TRBD1. The ends lost 4 bases at V and 0 bases at J; junction bases unmatched: 7. Germline CDR1 is SGHRS and CDR2 is YFSETQ. The CDR3 runs 16 residues. The CDR3 is CASSLVTGGMNTEAFF. For the CDR3, the DNA is TGCGCCAGCAGCCTTGTTACAGGGGGCATGAACACTGAAGCTTTCTTT.

V usage is TRBV6-1 and J usage is TRBJ2-3; 12 nucleotides agree with TRBD2. This CDR3 has 19 amino acids. The trim removed 2 bases at V and 0 bases at J, leaving 9 bases unmatched. Germline V CDR1 and CDR2: MNHNS, SASEGT. The CDR3 coding sequence is TGTGCCAGCAGTGAAATGGGGACTAGCGGGTCACATAGCACAGATACGCAGTATTTT. Translating it yields CASSEMGTSGSHSTDTQYF.

V gene TRBV4-1 combines with J gene TRBJ1-5; D gene ambiguous. V shed 0 bases and J shed 6 bases, with 12 bases lying between them. The germline CDR1 and CDR2 sequences are MGHRA and YSYEKL. This CDR3 comprises 15 residues. The CDR3 DNA is TGCGCCAGCAGCCAAGACTTCCCCTCTATTCAGCCCCAGCATTTT. Amino acids: CASSQDFPSIQPQHF.

V usage is TRBV5-4 and J usage is TRBJ2-7, with 10 bases matching TRBD1. The CDR3 spans 14 residues. J lost 6 bases, V lost 4 bases, and 7 bases had no gene match. CDR1 is SGHNT, CDR2 YYREEE, per germline (reference sequence). Here the CDR3 DNA reads TGTGCCAGCAGCGCGGGGACAGGGGAACGCGAGCAGTACTTC. Amino acid sequence: CASSAGTGEREQYF.

The chain joins TRBV28 to TRBJ1-1; D call uncertain. V was cut by 7 bases and J by 4 bases, with 16 bases left in between. The CDR3 has 14 residues. CDR1 is MDHEN, CDR2 SYDVKM, per germline. CDR3 in DNA: TGTGCCAGCAATCCCCCCCGGTGGAGCACTGAAGCTTTCTTT. Translating it yields CASNPPRWSTEAFF.

On this clone: Other DNA sequences within the sample encode an identical CDR3. The chain joins TRBV7-2 to TRBJ1-5, with D tentatively TRBD1 (5 bases). The CDR3 sequence is 13 residues long. From germline, CDR1 is SGHTA and CDR2 FQGNSA. V lost 3 bases to trimming and J lost 5 bases, with 8 bases between them. The CDR3 DNA sequence: TGTGCCAGCAGCTTCCAGGGTGATCAGCCCCAGCATTTT. Translation: CASSFQGDQPQHF.

The chain carries TRBV10-3 and TRBJ1-4; no clear D. The CDR3 is 16 residues long. V lost 2 bases and J 0 bases, leaving 10 bases between the germline ends. Germline V gene data show CDR1 as ENHRY and CDR2 as SYGVKD. The CDR3 DNA sequence: TGTGCCATCAGTGAGAGGAGGGTAGCAACTAATGAAAAACTGTTTTTT. It codes for CAISERRVATNEKLFF.

This clone was seen a few times. The CDR3 is CASSGSKGQPQHF. The CDR3 coding sequence is TGTGCCAGTTCCGGGTCCAAGGGGCAGCCCCAGCATTTT. The V call is TRBV6-4, the J call TRBJ1-5; D is possibly TRBD1 (5 bases). V was shortened by 9 bases and J by 7 bases, with 16 bases between the two germline ends. CDR3 length: 13 amino acids. Germline V CDR1 and CDR2: MRHNA, SNTAGT.

This clone was seen once. V usage is TRBV7-2 and J usage is TRBJ2-5, with D maybe TRBD2 (7 bases). Trimming removed 1 base from V and 4 bases from J, with 19 bases in between. In germline, CDR1 is SGHTA, CDR2 FQGNSA. The CDR3 contains 17 residues. In nucleotides, the CDR3 is TGTGCCAGCAGCTTAGGCGTCAGGGGAGGGAGTACAGAGACCCAGTACTTC. Its protein product is CASSLGVRGGSTETQYF.